These T cell receptor beta chains were read from a single sample in a study of shared clonotypes between healthy human individuals. Generated by immunoSEQ multiplex PCR, the TCRdb table keeps only in-frame clones and is missing some. This table has some 2.1 million clones, 93% appearing once. The sequencing sample was made of naive CD8+ T cells from PBMCs. Receptors were obtained from a man aged 18 to 29 in good health. Some clones in this sample may be carry-over from other donors' samples. Each CDR3 is given with its conserved first and last residue. D genes are given only for firm matches. Only some rows state a clone size, as once, few, many or a class for expanded clones.

j_call	d_call	v_call	clone_size	cdr3_nt	cdr3_aa
TRBJ2-2	TRBD2	TRBV27	-	TGTGCCAGCCGAACTAGCGGAGGGGGCACCGGGGAGCTGTTTTTT	CASRTSGGGTGELFF
TRBJ2-7	TRBD1	TRBV28	once	TGTGCCAGTCAGAGAGCACAGGGGGTCTACTACGAGCAGTACTTC	CASQRAQGVYYEQYF
TRBJ2-1	TRBD2	TRBV7-8	-	TGTGCCAGCAGCTTAGCGAGACTAGCGGGAGCCAATGAGCAGTTCTTC	CASSLARLAGANEQFF
TRBJ1-4	TRBD1	TRBV28	-	TGTGCCAGCAGTTCACAACTCAGGCCGGGACAGAAGTTAAAACTGTTTTTT	CASSSQLRPGQKLKLFF
TRBJ2-7	-	TRBV11-2	-	TGTGCCAGCATTGGCGCAGGCCGCCCCTACGAGCAGTACTTC	CASIGAGRPYEQYF
TRBJ2-3	TRBD2	TRBV7-8	-	TGTGCCAGCAGCCCGGGACTAGCGGGAGTCACAGATACGCAGTATTTT	CASSPGLAGVTDTQYF
TRBJ2-7	-	TRBV9	-	TGTGCCAGCAGCCCCACGGGAGACAGTCCCTACGAGCAGTACTTC	CASSPTGDSPYEQYF
TRBJ2-7	-	TRBV11-2	-	TGTGCCAGCAGCTTGGGGGCGACCTACGAGCAGTACTTC	CASSLGATYEQYF
TRBJ2-1	-	TRBV11-2	once	TGTGCCAGCAGCTTAGATGGAGGGGGGAGGGAGCAGTTCTTC	CASSLDGGGREQFF
TRBJ1-2	-	TRBV7-9	once	TGTGCCAGCAGCTTAGTTGGCGTCCCGGAAAACTATGGCTACACCTTC	CASSLVGVPENYGYTF
TRBJ2-1	-	TRBV27	-	TGTGCCAGCAGTTTAATCGACTCCTACAATGAGCAGTTCTTC	CASSLIDSYNEQFF
TRBJ2-7	TRBD2	TRBV4-2	once	TGTGCCAGCAGCCAAGTAATCGGACTAGCGGGGTACGAGCAGTACTTC	CASSQVIGLAGYEQYF
TRBJ2-3	-	TRBV4-2	-	TGTGCCAGCAGCCTCCCCCGGGCAGATACGCAGTATTTT	CASSLPRADTQYF
TRBJ1-2	-	TRBV7-2	-	TGTGCCAGCAGTCATGGCTACACCTTC	CASSHGYTF
TRBJ2-7	TRBD1	TRBV28	-	TGTGCCAGCAGTCCCGGGACAGGGGCCTCCTACGAGCAGTACTTC	CASSPGTGASYEQYF
TRBJ2-7	-	TRBV15	-	TGTGCCACCAGCCGAGCGGACTCCTACGAGCAGTACTTC	CATSRADSYEQYF
TRBJ2-2	-	TRBV4-3	-	TGCGCCAGCAGCCCCGATAGCTCGCCCACCGGGGAGCTGTTTTTT	CASSPDSSPTGELFF
TRBJ1-4	-	TRBV11-2	-	TGTGCCAGCACCTGGGGTGGGCCATCTAATGAAAAACTGTTTTTT	CASTWGGPSNEKLFF
TRBJ2-2	TRBD2	TRBV25-1	-	TGTGCCAGCAGAGGTGAGGGGACTAGCTCCTGGGGGGAGCTGTTTTTT	CASRGEGTSSWGELFF
TRBJ2-1	-	TRBV7-9	-	TGTGCCAGCAGCTTATTACGCGGGGACTCTTCTTACAATGAGCAGTTCTTC	CASSLLRGDSSYNEQFF
TRBJ2-1	TRBD2	TRBV19	-	TGTGCCAGTAGTACAACGCTAGCGGGAGTGATGAATGAGCAGTTCTTC	CASSTTLAGVMNEQFF
TRBJ2-1	-	TRBV18	-	TGTGCCAGCTCAACGAAAGCGGAGAACAATGAGCAGTTCTTC	CASSTKAENNEQFF
TRBJ2-3	TRBD2	TRBV14	-	TGTGCCAGCAGCCAGGGGCAGGCAGGACTAGCGGGAACAGATACGCAGTATTTT	CASSQGQAGLAGTDTQYF
TRBJ2-3	-	TRBV9	-	TGTGCCAGCAGCGTAGGGAGGGACCAGTATTTT	CASSVGRDQYF
TRBJ2-7	TRBD2	TRBV7-2	few	TGTGCCAGCACCCCTCCGCTAGCGGGTGCCTCCTACGAGCAGTACTTC	CASTPPLAGASYEQYF
TRBJ2-3	-	TRBV28	-	TGTGCCAGCAGTTTTTGGGACGGAGGGGCAGATACGCAGTATTTT	CASSFWDGGADTQYF
TRBJ2-7	TRBD1	TRBV9	-	TGTGCCAGCAGCGAGACGGACAGGGGGTTCTACGAGCAGTACTTC	CASSETDRGFYEQYF
TRBJ2-1	TRBD1	TRBV4-1	-	TGCGCCAGCAGCCTCGACAGGGTAGGGTCCTACAATGAGCAGTTCTTC	CASSLDRVGSYNEQFF
TRBJ2-2	-	TRBV27	-	TGTGCCAGCAGTTTTGGGCGGAACACCGGGGAGCTGTTTTTT	CASSFGRNTGELFF
TRBJ1-5	-	TRBV28	-	TGTGCCAGCAGTTTCGACGGTCTAAAACTGGGCAATCAGCCCCAGCATTTT	CASSFDGLKLGNQPQHF
TRBJ2-7	TRBD2	TRBV11-2	once	TGTGCCAGCAGCTTTAGTGGCGGGAGCGGCTACGAGCAGTACTTC	CASSFSGGSGYEQYF
TRBJ1-2	-	TRBV4-3	-	TGCGCCAGCAGCCTAAAGTACCGGGACATAGCTAACTATGGCTACACCTTC	CASSLKYRDIANYGYTF
TRBJ1-5	-	TRBV6-5	-	TGTGCCAGCAGTTACTCAGGAGGCCACCAGCCCCAGCATTTT	CASSYSGGHQPQHF
TRBJ1-4	TRBD1	TRBV5-1	-	TGCGCCAGCAGCTTATCCGGGACAGGCCCTGAAAAACTGTTTTTT	CASSLSGTGPEKLFF